These T cell receptor beta chains were read from a single sample in a study of regulatory T cells in long-lasting Graves disease. MiXCR was run by TCRdb on the multiplex PCR reads, yielding one entry per CDR3 protein. This table holds roughly 350,000 distinct CDR3 sequences, around 15% found once. These records were also assigned to another study, of T cells in Graves' hyperthyroidism and ophthalmopathy.

Specimen: peripheral blood mononuclear cells (PBMCs), collected at new diagnosis, from a patient treated with antithyroid drugs. These receptors all stem from a man aged 35 to 55 with Graves disease. Each CDR3 is given with its conserved first and last residue. The D gene is left open where the match is weak. Size is omitted from some rows. Given values are once, few, many or a class for expanded clones.

size: -; V: TRBV20-1; J: TRBJ1-1; D: -; DNA: TGCAGTGCAAACATCCCGGGACACATGAACACTGAAGCTTTCTTT; CDR3: CSANIPGHMNTEAFF
size: many; V: TRBV2; J: TRBJ2-3; D: TRBD2; DNA: TGTGCCAGCAGGGGTCCTAGCGGGGGGGCCGGAGGAACAGATACGCAGTATTTT; CDR3: CASRGPSGGAGGTDTQYF
size: many; V: TRBV30; J: TRBJ1-2; D: -; DNA: TGTGCCTGGAGTGTAGGGCAGGGGAATGGCTACACCTTC; CDR3: CAWSVGQGNGYTF
size: -; V: TRBV29-1; J: TRBJ2-5; D: -; DNA: TGCAGCGTTGGTGGATTCCAAGAGACCCAGCACTTC; CDR3: CSVGGFQETQHF
size: many; V: TRBV28; J: TRBJ1-4; D: -; DNA: TGTGCCAGCAGTTTAACCTACGCAAGGGAAAAACTGTTTTTT; CDR3: CASSLTYAREKLFF
size: many; V: TRBV2; J: TRBJ1-2; D: -; DNA: TGTGCCAGCACCCGAGGGGGGGCAAACTATGGCTACACCTTC; CDR3: CASTRGGANYGYTF
size: -; V: TRBV28; J: TRBJ2-1; D: TRBD2; DNA: TGTGCCAGCAGTTCCCCTCAGCGGGGTTGGGCCTACAATGAGCAGTTCTTC; CDR3: CASSSPQRGWAYNEQFF
size: few; V: TRBV5-1; J: TRBJ1-6; D: TRBD1; DNA: TGCGCCAGCAGCTCCGAGACAGGGGCTTCCAATTCACCCCTCCACTTT; CDR3: CASSSETGASNSPLHF
size: few; V: TRBV7-2; J: TRBJ1-3; D: TRBD1; DNA: TGTGCCAGCAGCTCCGGACAGGCTGGAAACACCATATATTTT; CDR3: CASSSGQAGNTIYF
size: few; V: TRBV19; J: TRBJ2-1; D: TRBD2; DNA: TGTGCCAGTAGTCTCAGGACTAGCGGGGGCCACCGGTATGAGCAGTTCTTC; CDR3: CASSLRTSGGHRYEQFF
size: -; V: TRBV2; J: TRBJ2-3; D: TRBD2; DNA: TGTGCCAGCAGTGGACTAGCGGGGGGGGACTGGGCGCAGTATTTT; CDR3: CASSGLAGGDWAQYF
size: few; V: TRBV5-1; J: TRBJ2-7; D: -; DNA: TGCGCCAGCAGCTTGGCGGGCCAGGAGAGCTCCTACGAGCAGTACTTC; CDR3: CASSLAGQESSYEQYF
size: few; V: TRBV29-1; J: TRBJ2-7; D: -; DNA: TGCAGCGTTAACGGGTGGGGAGGAGGTTACTTC; CDR3: CSVNGWGGGYF
size: -; V: TRBV20-1; J: TRBJ2-7; D: TRBD2; DNA: TGCAGTGCTAGAGAATCGGGAACTAGCGTTACGCAGTACTTC; CDR3: CSARESGTSVTQYF
size: many; V: TRBV12-3/TRBV12-4; J: TRBJ2-7; D: TRBD1; DNA: TGTGCCAGCAGTGAGTCCGGGACAGGGAACTACGAGCAGTACTTC; CDR3: CASSESGTGNYEQYF
size: -; V: TRBV9; J: TRBJ2-5; D: TRBD2; DNA: TGTGCCAGCAGCCCTAGTCGGAGGGGAGGGAGAGAGACCCAGTACTTC; CDR3: CASSPSRRGGRETQYF
size: many; V: TRBV28; J: TRBJ2-3; D: -; DNA: TGTGCCACCAACGGGCGCGCGGGAGATACGCAGTATTTT; CDR3: CATNGRAGDTQYF
size: many; V: TRBV5-1; J: TRBJ2-2; D: -; DNA: TGCGCCAGCAGACGCACCTCGACCACCGGGGAGCTGTTTTTT; CDR3: CASRRTSTTGELFF
size: -; V: TRBV6-1; J: TRBJ2-2; D: -; DNA: TGTGCCAGCACCCAGAGGTTGGCGGGCCGGCGGACCGGGGAGCTGTTTTTT; CDR3: CASTQRLAGRRTGELFF
size: many; V: TRBV27; J: TRBJ2-1; D: -; DNA: TGTGCCAGCAGTTTAGTCGCAAACAATGAGCAGTTCTTC; CDR3: CASSLVANNEQFF
size: many; V: TRBV2; J: TRBJ2-7; D: -; DNA: TGTGCCAGCAGTCCACTCCGAGGGCTAACGGAGCAGTACTTC; CDR3: CASSPLRGLTEQYF
size: many; V: TRBV20-1; J: TRBJ2-3; D: -; DNA: TGCAGTGCTAGAGATCACGGTCCTCACCCCACAGATACGCAGTATTTT; CDR3: CSARDHGPHPTDTQYF
size: -; V: TRBV24-1; J: TRBJ2-3; D: TRBD2; DNA: TGTGCCACCAGTGATCCCGGGCTAGCGGGGAGCACAGATACGCAGTATTTT; CDR3: CATSDPGLAGSTDTQYF
size: few; V: TRBV4-3; J: TRBJ2-7; D: TRBD1; DNA: TGCGCCAGCGGACACCTGGGGGACAGGAGCTACGAGCAGTACTTC; CDR3: CASGHLGDRSYEQYF
size: many; V: TRBV10-3; J: TRBJ1-1; D: -; DNA: TGTGCCATCAGCTCCGACACGAACACTGAAGCTTTCTTT; CDR3: CAISSDTNTEAFF
size: few; V: TRBV6-2/TRBV6-3; J: TRBJ2-3; D: -; DNA: TGTGCCAGCAAAGGAAGGGGTACCCACACTAGCACAGATACGCAGTATTTT; CDR3: CASKGRGTHTSTDTQYF
size: many; V: TRBV28; J: TRBJ2-3; D: -; DNA: TGTGCCAGCAGTTCGAACGGGGGTCTGGATACGCAGTATTTT; CDR3: CASSSNGGLDTQYF
size: -; V: TRBV4-3; J: TRBJ1-4; D: -; DNA: TGCGCCAGCAGCCAACAATTAGGGAGAACTAATGAAAAACTGTTTTTT; CDR3: CASSQQLGRTNEKLFF
size: few; V: TRBV20-1; J: TRBJ1-1; D: -; DNA: TGCAGTGCTAGATACCCCGCGAGGTTTAACACTGAAGCTTTCTTT; CDR3: CSARYPARFNTEAFF
size: -; V: TRBV4-2; J: TRBJ2-4; D: TRBD1; DNA: TGTGCCAGCAGCCAGACAGGGCTAGCCAAAAACATTCAGTACTTC; CDR3: CASSQTGLAKNIQYF
size: few; V: TRBV5-1; J: TRBJ2-2; D: -; DNA: TGCGCCAGCAGATGGGGGGAGGACACCGGGGAGCTGTTTTTT; CDR3: CASRWGEDTGELFF
size: -; V: TRBV11-2; J: TRBJ1-4; D: TRBD1; DNA: TGTGCCAGCAGCCCCGGGACAGGATATGAAAAACTGTTTTTT; CDR3: CASSPGTGYEKLFF
size: many; V: TRBV7-9; J: TRBJ2-3; D: -; DNA: TGTGCCAGCAGCTTAGCCCAGGGAAGCGCAGATACGCAGTATTTT; CDR3: CASSLAQGSADTQYF
size: -; V: TRBV9; J: TRBJ2-1; D: -; DNA: TGTGCCAGCAGCGGCACTAGCATTCACAATGAGCAGTTCTTC; CDR3: CASSGTSIHNEQFF
size: many; V: TRBV27; J: TRBJ1-4; D: -; DNA: TGTGCCAGCACGCGGACGGGATGGGGAGATGAAAAACTGTTTTTT; CDR3: CASTRTGWGDEKLFF
size: few; V: TRBV7-9; J: TRBJ1-1; D: -; DNA: TGTGCCAGCAGCGTACAGGGAGGCAACACTGAAGCTTTCTTT; CDR3: CASSVQGGNTEAFF
size: many; V: TRBV20-1; J: TRBJ2-7; D: -; DNA: TGCAGTGCTAGAGGGGGGACGACCGGCTACGAGCAGTACTTC; CDR3: CSARGGTTGYEQYF
size: many; V: TRBV5-1; J: TRBJ2-7; D: -; DNA: TGCGCCAGCAGCTTGGGTCACGCCCGGTTCTCCTACGAGCAGTACTTC; CDR3: CASSLGHARFSYEQYF
size: many; V: TRBV6-2/TRBV6-3; J: TRBJ2-1; D: TRBD1; DNA: TGTGCCAGCAGGACGTTGGGGGACAGGGGAAATGAGCAGTTCTTC; CDR3: CASRTLGDRGNEQFF
size: many; V: TRBV20-1; J: TRBJ2-7; D: TRBD1; DNA: TGCAGTGCTAGAGAAGGGGGCGCCTCCTACGAGCAGTACTTC; CDR3: CSAREGGASYEQYF
size: many; V: TRBV6-4; J: TRBJ1-5; D: -; DNA: TGTGCCAGCAGTGACTATTCCGGAGTCTATAGCAATCAGCCCCAGCATTTT; CDR3: CASSDYSGVYSNQPQHF
size: -; V: TRBV24-1; J: TRBJ2-1; D: -; DNA: TGTGCCACCAGTGATTTGGCGATAAAGGCGTACAATGAGCAGTTCTTC; CDR3: CATSDLAIKAYNEQFF
size: few; V: TRBV28; J: TRBJ2-1; D: TRBD1; DNA: TGTGCCAGCAGAAGGACAGGGAAGGGGAACAATGAGCAGTTCTTC; CDR3: CASRRTGKGNNEQFF
size: many; V: TRBV28; J: TRBJ1-2; D: TRBD1; DNA: TGTGCCAGCAGTCCCGCCGGGACAGCCTATGGCTACACCTTC; CDR3: CASSPAGTAYGYTF
size: many; V: TRBV5-1; J: TRBJ1-1; D: TRBD1; DNA: TGCGCCAGCAGCCCCGGACAGGGGATCACTGAAGCTTTCTTT; CDR3: CASSPGQGITEAFF
size: few; V: TRBV20-1; J: TRBJ1-6; D: -; DNA: TGCAGTGCTAGAGAGGGGTATAATTCACCCCTCCACTTT; CDR3: CSAREGYNSPLHF
size: -; V: TRBV11-2; J: TRBJ1-1; D: TRBD1; DNA: TGTGCCAGCATCAGACAGGGAATTAACACTGAAGCTTTCTTT; CDR3: CASIRQGINTEAFF
size: many; V: TRBV4-3; J: TRBJ1-1; D: TRBD1; DNA: TGCGCCAGCAGCCAAGTCCCGATAGGGGGCCGGACTGAAGCTTTCTTT; CDR3: CASSQVPIGGRTEAFF
size: many; V: TRBV3-1; J: TRBJ2-5; D: -; DNA: TGTGCCAGCAGCCAGATGGAGACGTTAACCCAGTACTTC; CDR3: CASSQMETLTQYF
size: many; V: TRBV6-2/TRBV6-3; J: TRBJ2-1; D: -; DNA: TGTGCCAGCAGTGCCGGGACGGGGACTTACAATGAGCAGTTCTTC; CDR3: CASSAGTGTYNEQFF
size: -; V: TRBV4-1; J: TRBJ1-2; D: TRBD1; DNA: TGCGCCAGCAGCCAAGATATGCGACAGGGACATGGCTACACCTTC; CDR3: CASSQDMRQGHGYTF
size: many; V: TRBV12-3/TRBV12-4; J: TRBJ2-1; D: -; DNA: TGTGCCAGCAGTTTGGCGGGGGCCTACGGTGAGCAGTTCTTC; CDR3: CASSLAGAYGEQFF
size: many; V: TRBV13; J: TRBJ1-2; D: -; DNA: TGTGCCAGCAGCGGGGGGTTCTATGGCTACACCTTC; CDR3: CASSGGFYGYTF
size: many; V: TRBV7-2; J: TRBJ1-1; D: -; DNA: TGTGCCAGCAGCTTAGAGGCGAATTTGGGCACTGAAGCTTTCTTT; CDR3: CASSLEANLGTEAFF
size: many; V: TRBV5-8; J: TRBJ1-5; D: -; DNA: TGTGCCAGCAGCGGCGGAGGGTCGGGAAATCAGCCCCAGCATTTT; CDR3: CASSGGGSGNQPQHF
size: many; V: TRBV5-6; J: TRBJ2-7; D: TRBD2; DNA: TGTGCCAGCAGAAGCCGGGGGGTACCATACGAGCAGTACTTC; CDR3: CASRSRGVPYEQYF
size: few; V: TRBV5-1; J: TRBJ1-5; D: -; DNA: TGCGCCAGCAGCTTGGACCTTGGACACAATCAGCCCCAGCATTTT; CDR3: CASSLDLGHNQPQHF
size: few; V: TRBV10-3; J: TRBJ2-3; D: TRBD2; DNA: TGTGCCATCAGTTTCGCAACTCGGCAGCGGGGGGGAGACGGCGGGGGGGATACGCAGTATTTT; CDR3: CAISFATRQRGGDGGGDTQYF
size: many; V: TRBV4-1; J: TRBJ2-3; D: -; DNA: TGCGCCAGCAGCCAAGATGTTCCCGTGGACGGGAGCACAGATACGCAGTATTTT; CDR3: CASSQDVPVDGSTDTQYF